Presented here are 15 T cell receptor beta chains from one specimen sequenced in a study of CD8 T cells in Susac syndrome. Random hexamers were used to reverse transcribe roughly 0.5 to 1 ug of RNA. A single record per CDR3 protein comes from TCRdb applying MiXCR to the immunoSEQ multiplex PCR reads. The table records about 250,000 distinct CDR3 sequences, about 93% of them present only once. The specimen sequenced was CD4+ T cells from PBMCs. The receptor set was obtained from a human donor with multiple sclerosis.

This clonotype was found once. The chain recombines TRBV29-1 with TRBJ2-3; D uncertain. The V gene's germline CDR1 is SQVTM and CDR2 ANQGSEA. This CDR3 has 10 amino acids. Trimming left V 6 bases short and J 8 bases short, with 9 bases between. CDR3 amino acids: CSVSAGTQYF. CDR3 DNA sequence: TGCAGCGTGTCCGCCGGTACGCAGTATTTT.

V gene TRBV28 combines with J gene TRBJ2-3, with 10 bases fitting TRBD2. The CDR3 length is 15 residues. Per germline, CDR1 MDHEN and CDR2 SYDVKM. J gave up 4 bases and V 2 bases, and 3 bases lay outside the gene matches. The CDR3 here is CASSLPAGGPDTQYF. In DNA form, the CDR3 reads TGTGCCAGCAGTTTACCAGCGGGAGGGCCAGATACGCAGTATTTT.

The chain links TRBV5-6 to TRBJ1-6, with D perhaps matching TRBD1 (5 bases). Trimming took 1 base from V and 4 from J, leaving 9 bases between them. The CDR3 runs to 15 residues. From germline, CDR1 is SGHDT and CDR2 YYEEEE. CDR3 residues: CASSLNQGYNSPLHF. CDR3 DNA sequence: TGTGCCAGCAGCTTGAACCAGGGTTATAATTCACCCCTCCACTTT.

The chain combines TRBV19 with TRBJ1-5, with 11 bases lining up with TRBD1. There are 23 residues in the CDR3. J gave up 2 bases and V 6 bases, and 27 bases lay outside the gene matches. Germline CDR1 is LNHDA and CDR2 is SQIVND (reference sequence). The CDR3: CASSPGPIPVGQGAGVGNQPQHF. The CDR3 DNA reads as TGTGCCAGTAGCCCGGGGCCCATCCCCGTCGGACAGGGGGCTGGTGTTGGCAATCAGCCCCAGCATTTT. Full variable domain (missing parts from reference TRBV19 and TRBJ1-5): DGGITQSPKYLFRKEGQNVTLSCEQNLNHDAMYWYRQDPGQGLRLIYYSQIVNDFQKGDIAEGYSVSREKKESFPLTVTSAQKNPTAFYLCASSPGPIPVGQGAGVGNQPQHFGDGTRLSIL.

The chain combines TRBV9 with TRBJ2-5; D gene unclear. V was shortened by 0 bases and J by 4 bases, with 7 bases between the two germline ends. This CDR3 has 13 residues. Per germline, CDR1 SGDLS and CDR2 YYNGEE. This CDR3 is CASSVGLIETQYF. In DNA, the CDR3 is TGTGCCAGCAGCGTAGGACTCATAGAGACCCAGTACTTC.

CDR3 coding DNA: TGTGCCAGCAGACCAGACAGCTCCTACAATGAGCAGTTCTTC. Encoded protein: CASRPDSSYNEQFF. The chain has TRBV7-2 and TRBJ2-1, with D perhaps matching TRBD1 (5 bases). The V end lost 6 bases, the J end lost 0 bases, and 9 bases lay between the germline ends. The CDR3 runs to 14 residues. Germline CDR1 reads SGHTA; CDR2 reads FQGNSA.

This sequence joins TRBV3-1 and TRBJ1-2; D is unresolved. The CDR3 loop spans 16 amino acids. Per germline, CDR1 LGHDT and CDR2 YNNKEL (reference sequence). Trimming took 0 bases from V and 1 from J, leaving 12 bases between them. The CDR3 loop reads CASSQDLSGVNYGYTF. The CDR3, as DNA: TGTGCCAGCAGCCAAGATTTATCCGGGGTTAACTATGGCTACACCTTC.

The chain employs TRBV20-1 and TRBJ2-7; no firm D call. Trimming removed 3 bases at V and 2 bases at J, with 5 bases between. Germline CDR1 DFQATT, CDR2 SNEGSKA (reference sequence). CDR3 length: 11 amino acids. In DNA, the CDR3 is TGCAGTGCTAGTCCCACCTACGAGCAGTACTTC. Translating gives CSASPTYEQYF.

The V call is TRBV2, the J call TRBJ2-7; D might be TRBD1 (6 bases). This CDR3 spans 12 amino acids. Germline loops: CDR1 SNHLY, CDR2 FYNNEI. V was shortened by 5 bases and J by 2 bases, with 7 bases between the two germline ends. In DNA form, the CDR3 reads TGTGCCAGCAGTACAGGGCCCTACGAGCAGTACGTC. Protein sequence: CASSTGPYEQYV.

This chain joins TRBV9 and TRBJ2-7; D remains unclear. The germline gives CDR1 SGDLS, CDR2 YYNGEE. The CDR3 is 12 amino acids. Trimming removed 7 bases from V and 3 bases from J, with 11 bases in between. As DNA, the CDR3 is TGTGCCAGCCCAAAAACCCTCTACGAGCAGTACGTC. Translation: CASPKTLYEQYV.

The rearrangement links TRBV29-1 to TRBJ2-6; weak D call: TRBD1 (6 bases). This CDR3 comprises 17 residues. The germline V and J ends were trimmed by 2 bases and 0 bases, with 14 bases remaining between them. The germline CDR1 and CDR2 sequences are SQVTM and ANQGSEA. This CDR3 is CSVEMLTGSSGANVLTF. As DNA, the CDR3 is TGCAGCGTTGAAATGCTTACAGGGAGCTCTGGGGCCAACGTCCTGACTTTC.

V gene TRBV20-1 combines with J gene TRBJ2-5; the match to TRBD2 covers 9 bases. CDR1 and CDR2 from the germline V gene are DFQATT and SNEGSKA (reference sequence). This CDR3 region has 14 residues. Trimming removed 5 bases from V and 5 bases from J; junction bases left unmatched: 9. As DNA, the CDR3 is TGCAGTGCTGAAGCTAGCGGGGTGCGGGAGACCCAGTACTTC. This translates into CSAEASGVRETQYF.

This clonotype came up a few times. V is TRBV23-1 and J is TRBJ2-7, with D uncertain. TRBV23-1 is assigned to the ORF class and has an uncertain function. CDR3 length: 12 residues. V was clipped by 5 bases and J by 5 bases, with 10 bases between them. The CDR3 reads CASSAPVHEQYV. The DNA for the CDR3 is TGCGCCAGCAGTGCACCGGTTCACGAGCAGTACGTC.

The chain has TRBV19 and TRBJ2-1, with 12 bases identical to TRBD2. The germline CDR1 and CDR2 sequences are LNHDA and SQIVND (reference sequence). This CDR3 contains 14 residues. V gave up 6 bases and J gave up 9 bases; unmatched junction bases: 6. The CDR3 reads CASRTSGGGGEQFF. The CDR3 bases are TGTGCCAGTAGGACTAGCGGGGGTGGCGGTGAGCAGTTCTTC.

The chain combines TRBV3-1 with TRBJ2-1, with TRBD2 identical over 10 bases. Germline V gene sequence: CDR1 LGHDT, CDR2 YNNKEL (reference sequence). With 8 bases clipped from V and 5 bases from J, the junction kept 12 bases outside the gene matches. The CDR3 sequence is 16 residues long. The CDR3 spells CASGRTSGARHNEQFF. In DNA, the CDR3 is TGTGCCAGCGGCAGGACTAGCGGAGCCAGGCACAATGAGCAGTTCTTC.